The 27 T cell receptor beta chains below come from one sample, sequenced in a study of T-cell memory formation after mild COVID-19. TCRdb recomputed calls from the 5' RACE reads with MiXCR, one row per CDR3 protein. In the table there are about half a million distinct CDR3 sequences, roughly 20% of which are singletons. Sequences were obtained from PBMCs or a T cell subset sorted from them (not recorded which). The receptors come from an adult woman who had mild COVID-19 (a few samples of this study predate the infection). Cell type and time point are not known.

CDR3: CASSFLRDLNTEAFF. DNA of the CDR3: TGTGCCAGCAGTTTCCTTCGAGACCTGAACACTGAAGCTTTCTTT. The chain recombines TRBV12-3 or TRBV12-4 with TRBJ1-1; D is undetermined. With 3 bases removed from V and 0 bases from J, the gap between germline ends came to 11 bases. There are 15 residues in the CDR3.

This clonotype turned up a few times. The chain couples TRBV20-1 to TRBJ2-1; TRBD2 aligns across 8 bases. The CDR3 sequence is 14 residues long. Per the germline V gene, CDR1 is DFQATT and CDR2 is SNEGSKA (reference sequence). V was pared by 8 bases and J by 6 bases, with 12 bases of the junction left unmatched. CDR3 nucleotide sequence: TGCAGTCTAGGATGGTTGGCGGGAGGCAATGAGCAGTTCTTC. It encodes CSLGWLAGGNEQFF.

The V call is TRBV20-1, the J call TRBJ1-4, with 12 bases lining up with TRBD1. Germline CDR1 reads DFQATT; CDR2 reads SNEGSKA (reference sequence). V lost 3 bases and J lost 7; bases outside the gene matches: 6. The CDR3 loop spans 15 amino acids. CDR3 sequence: CSARPGQGAGEKLFF. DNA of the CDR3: TGCAGTGCTAGGCCGGGACAGGGGGCAGGTGAAAAACTGTTTTTT.

DNA for the CDR3: TGTGCCAGCAGCTCAGAGTTTACGGTTGCTCAGCCCCAGCATTTT. Residues: CASSSEFTVAQPQHF. The J gene is TRBJ1-5, the V gene TRBV7-9; D is uncertain. Trimming removed 4 bases from V and 6 bases from J, with 16 bases in between. CDR1 is SEHNR and CDR2 is FQNEAQ in the germline V gene (reference sequence). The CDR3 is 15 residues long.

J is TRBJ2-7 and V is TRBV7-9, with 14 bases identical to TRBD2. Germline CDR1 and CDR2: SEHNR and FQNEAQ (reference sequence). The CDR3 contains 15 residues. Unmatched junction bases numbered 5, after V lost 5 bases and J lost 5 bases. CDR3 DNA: TGTGCCAGCAGCCCAAGGGGACTAGCGGGAGACGAGCAGTACTTC. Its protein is CASSPRGLAGDEQYF.

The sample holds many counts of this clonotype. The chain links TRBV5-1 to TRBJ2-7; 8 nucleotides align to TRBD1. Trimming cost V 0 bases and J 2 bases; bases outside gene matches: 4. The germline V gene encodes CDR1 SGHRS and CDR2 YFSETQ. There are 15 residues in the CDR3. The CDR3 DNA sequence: TGCGCCAGCAGCTTGGGGGACAGGTACCCCTACGAGCAGTACTTC. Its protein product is CASSLGDRYPYEQYF.

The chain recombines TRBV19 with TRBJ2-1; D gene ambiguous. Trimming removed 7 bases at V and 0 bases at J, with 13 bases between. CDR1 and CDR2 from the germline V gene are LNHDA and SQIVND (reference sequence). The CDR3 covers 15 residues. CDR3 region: CASTPVAVSYNEQFF. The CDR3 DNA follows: TGTGCCAGTACCCCAGTCGCAGTCTCCTACAATGAGCAGTTCTTC.

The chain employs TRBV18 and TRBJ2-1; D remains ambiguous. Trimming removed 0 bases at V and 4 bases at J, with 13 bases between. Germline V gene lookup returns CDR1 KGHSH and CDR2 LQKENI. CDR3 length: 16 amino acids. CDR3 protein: CASSPPASDRYNEQFF. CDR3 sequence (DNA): TGTGCCAGCTCACCACCGGCCAGCGACCGATACAATGAGCAGTTCTTC.

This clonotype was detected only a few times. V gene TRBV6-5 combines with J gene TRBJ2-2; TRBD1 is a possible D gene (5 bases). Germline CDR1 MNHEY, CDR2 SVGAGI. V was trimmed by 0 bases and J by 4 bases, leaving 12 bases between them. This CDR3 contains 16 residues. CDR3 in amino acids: CASSYSGAIGTGELFF. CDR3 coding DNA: TGTGCCAGCAGTTACTCAGGGGCGATCGGCACCGGGGAGCTGTTTTTT.

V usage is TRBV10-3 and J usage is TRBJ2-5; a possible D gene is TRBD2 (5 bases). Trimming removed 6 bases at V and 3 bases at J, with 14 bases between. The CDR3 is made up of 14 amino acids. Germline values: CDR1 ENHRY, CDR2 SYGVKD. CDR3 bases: TGTGCCATCAGCTCGGTAGAGGGCAAAGAGACCCAGTACTTC. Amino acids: CAISSVEGKETQYF.

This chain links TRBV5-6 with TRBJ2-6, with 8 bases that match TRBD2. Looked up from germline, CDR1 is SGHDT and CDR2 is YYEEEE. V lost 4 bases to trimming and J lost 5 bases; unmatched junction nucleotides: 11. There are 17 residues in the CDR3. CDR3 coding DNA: TGTGCCAGCAGCCTCCCGGGGGGGGAACGTAGGGCCAACGTCCTGACTTTC. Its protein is CASSLPGGERRANVLTF. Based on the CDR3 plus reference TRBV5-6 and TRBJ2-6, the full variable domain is DAGVTQSPTHLIKTRGQQVTLRCSPKSGHDTVSWYQQALGQGPQFIFQYYEEEERQRGNFPDRFSGHQFPNYSSELNVNALLLGDSALYLCASSLPGGERRANVLTFGAGSRLTVL.

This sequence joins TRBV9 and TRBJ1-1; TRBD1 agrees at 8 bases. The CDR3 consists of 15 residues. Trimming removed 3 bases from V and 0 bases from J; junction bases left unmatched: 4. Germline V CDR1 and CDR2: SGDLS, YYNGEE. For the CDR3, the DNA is TGTGCCAGCAGCGCACGGGACAGGTTGAACACTGAAGCTTTCTTT. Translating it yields CASSARDRLNTEAFF.

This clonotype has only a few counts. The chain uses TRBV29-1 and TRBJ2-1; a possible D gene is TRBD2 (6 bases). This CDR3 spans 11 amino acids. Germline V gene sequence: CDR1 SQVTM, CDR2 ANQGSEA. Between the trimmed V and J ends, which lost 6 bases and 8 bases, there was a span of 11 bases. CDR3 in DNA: TGCAGCGTACTAGCTTGGGATGAGCAGTTCTTC. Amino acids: CSVLAWDEQFF.

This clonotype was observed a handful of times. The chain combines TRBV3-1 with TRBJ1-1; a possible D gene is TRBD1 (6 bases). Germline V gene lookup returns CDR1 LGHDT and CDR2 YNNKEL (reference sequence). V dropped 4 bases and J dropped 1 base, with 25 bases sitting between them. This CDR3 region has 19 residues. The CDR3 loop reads CASSPIHTGTEPENTEAFF. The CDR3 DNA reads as TGTGCCAGCAGCCCGATCCACACAGGGACGGAGCCAGAGAACACTGAAGCTTTCTTT.

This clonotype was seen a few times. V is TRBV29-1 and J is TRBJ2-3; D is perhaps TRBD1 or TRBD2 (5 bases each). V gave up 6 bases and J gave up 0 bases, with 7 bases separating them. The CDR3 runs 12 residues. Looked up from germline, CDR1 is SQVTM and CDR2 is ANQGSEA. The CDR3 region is CSVGPSTDTQYF. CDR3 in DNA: TGCAGCGTGGGACCTAGCACAGATACGCAGTATTTT.

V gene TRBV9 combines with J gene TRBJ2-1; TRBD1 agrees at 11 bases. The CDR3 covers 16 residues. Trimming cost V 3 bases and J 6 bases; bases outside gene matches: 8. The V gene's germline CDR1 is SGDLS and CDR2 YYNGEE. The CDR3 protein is CASSGNRDRGSNEQFF. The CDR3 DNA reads TGTGCCAGCAGCGGAAACCGGGACAGGGGGTCCAATGAGCAGTTCTTC.

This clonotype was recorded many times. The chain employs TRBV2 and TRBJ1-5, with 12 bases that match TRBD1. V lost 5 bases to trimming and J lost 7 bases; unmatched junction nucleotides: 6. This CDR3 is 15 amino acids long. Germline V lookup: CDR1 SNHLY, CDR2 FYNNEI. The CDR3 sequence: CASSTGTGGVQPQHF. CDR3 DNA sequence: TGTGCCAGCAGTACCGGGACAGGGGGCGTGCAGCCCCAGCATTTT.

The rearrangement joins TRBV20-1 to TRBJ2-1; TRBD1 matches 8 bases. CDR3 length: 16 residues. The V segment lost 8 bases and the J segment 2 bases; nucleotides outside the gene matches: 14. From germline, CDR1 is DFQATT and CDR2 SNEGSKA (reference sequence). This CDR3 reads CSTYDRQGPAYNEQFF. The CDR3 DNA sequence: TGCAGTACATACGACCGACAGGGGCCAGCCTACAATGAGCAGTTCTTC.

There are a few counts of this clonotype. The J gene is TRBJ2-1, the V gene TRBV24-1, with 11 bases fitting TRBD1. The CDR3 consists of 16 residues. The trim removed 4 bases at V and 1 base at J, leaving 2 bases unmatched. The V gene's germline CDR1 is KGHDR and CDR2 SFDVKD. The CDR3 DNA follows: TGTGCCACCAGTGAGGGACAGGGGGTATCCTACAATGAGCAGTTCTTC. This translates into CATSEGQGVSYNEQFF.

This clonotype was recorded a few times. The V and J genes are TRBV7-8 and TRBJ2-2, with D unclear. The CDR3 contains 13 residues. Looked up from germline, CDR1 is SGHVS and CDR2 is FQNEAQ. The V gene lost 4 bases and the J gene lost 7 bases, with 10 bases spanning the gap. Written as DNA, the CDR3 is TGTGCCAGCAGCTGGTCAAACCGCGGGGAGCTGTTTTTT. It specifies CASSWSNRGELFF.

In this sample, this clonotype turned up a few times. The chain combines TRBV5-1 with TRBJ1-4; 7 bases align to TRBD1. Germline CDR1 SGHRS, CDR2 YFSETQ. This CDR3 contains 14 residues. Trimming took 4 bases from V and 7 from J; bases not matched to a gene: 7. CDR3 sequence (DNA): TGCGCCAGCAGCCCGGGGACAGCAGTTGAAAAACTGTTTTTT. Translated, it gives CASSPGTAVEKLFF.

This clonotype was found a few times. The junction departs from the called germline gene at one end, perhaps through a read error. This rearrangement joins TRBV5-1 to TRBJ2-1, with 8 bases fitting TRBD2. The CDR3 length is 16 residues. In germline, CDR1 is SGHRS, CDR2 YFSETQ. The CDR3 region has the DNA TGTGCCAGCAGCTTGGCCGCGGGACTAGGGTACAATGAGCAGTTCTTC. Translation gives CASSLAAGLGYNEQFF. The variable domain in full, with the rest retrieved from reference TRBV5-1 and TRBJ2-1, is KAGVTQTPRYLIKTRGQQVTLSCSPISGHRSVSWYQQTPGQGLQFLFEYFSETQRNKGNFPGRFSGRQFSNSRSEMNVSTLELGDSALYLCASSLAAGLGYNEQFFGPGTRLTVL.

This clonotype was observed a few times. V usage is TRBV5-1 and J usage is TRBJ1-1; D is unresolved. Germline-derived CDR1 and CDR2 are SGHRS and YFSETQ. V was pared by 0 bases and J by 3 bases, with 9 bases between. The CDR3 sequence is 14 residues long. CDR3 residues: CASSLDLGDTEAFF. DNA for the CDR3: TGCGCCAGCAGCTTGGATCTAGGCGACACTGAAGCTTTCTTT.

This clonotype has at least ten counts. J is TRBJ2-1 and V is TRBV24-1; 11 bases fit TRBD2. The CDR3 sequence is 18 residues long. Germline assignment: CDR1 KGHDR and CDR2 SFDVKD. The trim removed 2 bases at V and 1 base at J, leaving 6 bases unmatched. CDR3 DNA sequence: TGTGCCACCAGTGATTCCCTACTAGCGGGAGCTTCCTACAATGAGCAGTTCTTC. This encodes CATSDSLLAGASYNEQFF.

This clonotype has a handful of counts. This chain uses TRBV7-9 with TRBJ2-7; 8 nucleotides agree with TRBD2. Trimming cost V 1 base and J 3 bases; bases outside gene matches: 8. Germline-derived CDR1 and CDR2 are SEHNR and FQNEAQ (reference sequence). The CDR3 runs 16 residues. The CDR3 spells CASSLVTSGPVYEQYF. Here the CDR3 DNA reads TGTGCCAGCAGCTTAGTTACTAGCGGTCCCGTCTACGAGCAGTACTTC.

The CDR3, as DNA: TGCAGCGCCCGAGCCCTTGAGGACGAGCAGTACTTC. Translation: CSARALEDEQYF. The V gene is TRBV29-1, the J gene TRBJ2-7; D is ambiguous. CDR3 length equals 12 residues. V was clipped by 7 bases and J by 5 bases, with 15 bases between them. The germline gives CDR1 SQVTM, CDR2 ANQGSEA.

CDR3 sequence (DNA): TGTGCCAGTAGTGCCCAGGACAGCACTGAAGCTTTCTTT. The encoded protein is CASSAQDSTEAFF. This sequence joins TRBV19 and TRBJ1-1, with D perhaps TRBD1 (6 bases). The CDR3 totals 13 residues. The V gene's germline CDR1 is LNHDA and CDR2 SQIVND (reference sequence). V lost 5 bases to trimming and J lost 4 bases, with 11 bases between them.